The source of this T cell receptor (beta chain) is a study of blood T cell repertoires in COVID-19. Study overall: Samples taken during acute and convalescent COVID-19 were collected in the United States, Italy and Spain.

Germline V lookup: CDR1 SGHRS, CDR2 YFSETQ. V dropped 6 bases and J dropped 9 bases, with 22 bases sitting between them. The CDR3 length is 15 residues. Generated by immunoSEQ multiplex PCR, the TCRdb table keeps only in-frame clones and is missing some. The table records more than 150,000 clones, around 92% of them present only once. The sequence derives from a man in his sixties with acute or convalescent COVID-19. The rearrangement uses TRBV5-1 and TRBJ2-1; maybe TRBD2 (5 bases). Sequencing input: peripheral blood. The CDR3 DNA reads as TGCGCCAGCACCCGAAATCAGCGGCCTGATATTGAGCAGTTCTTC. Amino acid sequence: CASTRNQRPDIEQFF.